This T cell receptor beta chain emerged from a study of blood T cell repertoires in COVID-19. Study background: T cells, B-cell-depleted T cells, or PBMCs supplied cDNA or gDNA.

Sequencing used immunoSEQ multiplex PCR; TCRdb keeps in-frame clones, though not all of them. The repertoire holds about 74,000 clones, 70% to 85% seen once, with under 15% in the top ten. The CDR3 is 15 amino acids. After removal of 0 bases from V and 4 bases from J, the junction contained 4 bases not matched to a gene. The germline V gene encodes CDR1 LGHDT and CDR2 YNNKEL (reference sequence). The chain joins TRBV3-1 (or the pseudogene TRBV3-2) to TRBJ2-3, with 7 bases aligning to TRBD2. Sequences were obtained from peripheral blood. This receptor was identified in a human donor in a cohort sampled during active COVID-19. CDR3 sequence: CASSQESGGADTQYF. DNA for the CDR3: TGTGCCAGCAGCCAAGAGTCGGGGGGAGCAGATACGCAGTATTTT.